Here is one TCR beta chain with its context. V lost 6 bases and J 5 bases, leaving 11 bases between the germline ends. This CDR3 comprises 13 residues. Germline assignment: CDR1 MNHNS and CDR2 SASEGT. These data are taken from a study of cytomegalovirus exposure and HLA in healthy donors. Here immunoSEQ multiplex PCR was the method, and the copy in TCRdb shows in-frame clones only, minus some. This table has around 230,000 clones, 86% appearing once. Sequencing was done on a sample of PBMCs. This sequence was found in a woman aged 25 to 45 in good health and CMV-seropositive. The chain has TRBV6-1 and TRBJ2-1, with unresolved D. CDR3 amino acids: CASRKAGDNEQFF. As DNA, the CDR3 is TGTGCCAGCAGGAAGGCAGGCGACAATGAGCAGTTCTTC.